This T cell receptor (beta chain) was retrieved from a study of blood T cell repertoires in COVID-19. Sequencing used immunoSEQ multiplex PCR; TCRdb keeps in-frame clones, though not all of them. Of about 380,000 clones in the sample, 88% are singletons; the top ten hold 0.9% to 1.5%. Germline trimming cut 0 bases from V and 4 bases from J; bases unmatched to any gene: 6. The CDR3 is 16 residues long. Germline V gene sequence: CDR1 SGHNT, CDR2 YYREEE (reference sequence). Sequencing used PBMCs or T cells enriched from blood (not recorded which). The chain links TRBV5-4 to TRBJ2-2; 7 bases line up with TRBD1. This receptor was identified in a woman under 30 who had recovered from COVID-19. The CDR3 reads CASSLDAGGFTGELFF. CDR3 sequence (DNA): TGTGCCAGCAGCTTGGACGCAGGGGGTTTCACCGGGGAGCTGTTTTTT.